This T cell receptor beta chain was sequenced in a study of PD-L1 blockade in urothelial cancer. Study-wide context: Patients previously received 0 to 3 chemotherapy regimens.

This CDR3 contains 16 residues. V dropped 4 bases and J dropped 4; count of bases not matched to a gene: 5. The V gene's germline CDR1 is SGHRS and CDR2 YFSETQ. Only in-frame clones appear in the TCRdb table, and some are missing; sequencing was by immunoSEQ multiplex PCR. The sample includes about 110,000 clones, approximately 89% of them seen just once. Indicated time point: peripheral blood 6 weeks after treatment start. This receptor was identified in a man between 60 and 75 years old with urothelial cancer. J is TRBJ2-3 and V is TRBV5-1, with TRBD2 matching 14 bases. The sample in question was PBMCs, obtained around atezolizumab (anti-PD-L1) treatment. The CDR3 here is CASSIGTSGSSDTQYF. Written as DNA, the CDR3 is TGCGCCAGCAGCATAGGGACTAGCGGGAGTTCAGATACGCAGTATTTT.